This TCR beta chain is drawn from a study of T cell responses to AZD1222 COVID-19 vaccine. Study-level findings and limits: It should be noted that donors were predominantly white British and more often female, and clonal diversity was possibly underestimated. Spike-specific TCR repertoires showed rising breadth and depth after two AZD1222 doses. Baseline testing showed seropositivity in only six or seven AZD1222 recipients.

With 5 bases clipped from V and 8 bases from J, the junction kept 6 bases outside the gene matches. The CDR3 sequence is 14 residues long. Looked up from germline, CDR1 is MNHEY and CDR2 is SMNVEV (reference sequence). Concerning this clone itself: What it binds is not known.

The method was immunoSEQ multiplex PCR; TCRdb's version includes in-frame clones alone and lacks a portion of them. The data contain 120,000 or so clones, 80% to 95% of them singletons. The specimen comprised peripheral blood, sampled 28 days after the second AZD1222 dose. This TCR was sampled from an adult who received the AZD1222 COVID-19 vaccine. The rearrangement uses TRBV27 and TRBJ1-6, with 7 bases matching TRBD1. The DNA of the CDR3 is TGTGCCAGCAGTCCTCGGGACAGTCATTCACCCCTCCACTTT. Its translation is CASSPRDSHSPLHF.